This T cell receptor (beta chain) was obtained from a study of blood T cell repertoires in COVID-19. About the study: In each case, the material was cDNA or gDNA derived from T cells, B-cell-depleted T cells, or PBMCs.

Original processing methods: Researchers report that nucleated cell counts were estimated from reference gene primer amplification. TCRdb keeps only in-frame clones here, not all; method: immunoSEQ multiplex PCR. V and J calls and clone size are those listed in that table; D and trimming were worked out from the DNA. The sample holds some 240,000 clones, approximately 92% seen once. CDR1 is MDHEN and CDR2 is SYDVKM in the germline V gene. CDR3 size: 15 residues. The trim removed 3 bases at V and 4 bases at J, leaving 2 bases unmatched. Source material: peripheral blood. V is TRBV28 and J is TRBJ2-5; 13 positions agree with TRBD2. The origin of this receptor is a woman aged 35 to 49 who had recovered from COVID-19. CDR3 in amino acids: CASSLGTSGTETQYF. In DNA form, the CDR3 reads TGTGCCAGCAGTTTGGGGACTAGCGGGACAGAGACCCAGTACTTC.